This T cell receptor (beta chain) was captured by sequencing in a study of technical replicates of blood from a few donors. Using immunoSEQ multiplex PCR, the repertoire was profiled, and TCRdb retains in-frame clones only, with some absent. Among 85,000 or so clones listed, 94% were seen once. CDR3 length equals 19 residues. CDR1 and CDR2 from the germline V gene are MGHRA and YSYEKL. Trimming removed 1 base from V and 2 bases from J; junction bases left unmatched: 13. This TCR was recovered from a human donor in good health. The chain links TRBV4-1 to TRBJ2-7, with 11 positions matching TRBD1. Input material: T cells isolated from PBMCs. The CDR3, as DNA: TGCGCCAGCAGCCAAGGGAGGATTAGGACAGGGGGCGTCCCCTACGAGCAGTACTTC. It translates to CASSQGRIRTGGVPYEQYF.